A selection of T cell receptor beta chains follows, all from one sample in a study of cytomegalovirus exposure and HLA in healthy donors. TCRdb keeps only in-frame clones here, not all; method: immunoSEQ multiplex PCR. Among about 260,000 clones, roughly 70% were seen once, and the ten largest hold under 3%. Sequencing used PBMCs. The receptors stem from a female donor in good health and CMV-seronegative. Both conserved end residues are part of each CDR3. The D gene is left open where the match is weak. Only some rows state a clone size, as once, few, many or a class for expanded clones.

clone_size	v_call	d_call	j_call	cdr3_length	cdr3_aa	cdr3_nt
NA	TRBV10-3	NA	TRBJ1-5	14	CAISESEGNQPQHF	TGTGCCATCAGTGAGTCCGAGGGCAATCAGCCCCAGCATTTT
NA	TRBV7-9	TRBD1	TRBJ1-1	16	CASSQGQGGRNTEAFF	TGTGCCAGCAGCCAGGGACAGGGAGGTAGGAACACTGAAGCTTTCTTT
NA	TRBV4-1	TRBD2	TRBJ2-3	16	CASSPPSGRGTDTQYF	TGCGCCAGCAGTCCCCCGAGCGGGAGAGGAACAGATACGCAGTATTTT
NA	TRBV5-1	TRBD1	TRBJ1-5	16	CASSLAGRGSNQPQHF	TGCGCCAGCAGCTTGGCCGGCAGGGGGAGCAATCAGCCCCAGCATTTT
NA	TRBV18	NA	TRBJ2-4	14	CASSPQGIANIQYF	TGTGCCAGCTCACCCCAGGGGATCGCAAACATTCAGTACTTC
once	TRBV25-1	TRBD1	TRBJ2-7	13	CASSRQGSYEQYF	TGTGCCAGCAGCCGACAGGGATCCTACGAGCAGTACTTC
NA	TRBV19	NA	TRBJ1-5	18	CASTMGGTAHISNQPQHF	TGTGCCAGTACCATGGGCGGGACCGCTCATATTAGCAATCAGCCCCAGCATTTT
few	TRBV14	NA	TRBJ2-3	12	CASSHQTDTQYF	TGTGCCAGCAGCCACCAAACAGATACGCAGTATTTT
NA	TRBV5-1	NA	TRBJ1-6	14	CASSLGQRDSPLHF	TGCGCCAGCAGCTTGGGACAGAGAGATTCACCCCTCCACTTT
NA	TRBV6-5	TRBD1	TRBJ2-5	15	CASSPLGTGQETQYF	TGTGCCAGCAGCCCATTAGGGACAGGACAAGAGACCCAGTACTTC
NA	TRBV7-9	TRBD2	TRBJ2-4	18	CASSLDRLAGLAKNIQYF	TGTGCCAGCAGCTTAGACCGCCTAGCGGGCCTAGCCAAAAACATTCAGTACTTC
once	TRBV7-9	TRBD1	TRBJ1-1	15	CASFFLQGLNTEAFF	TGTGCCAGCTTTTTTTTACAGGGGTTGAACACTGAAGCTTTCTTT
NA	TRBV5-6	TRBD2	TRBJ2-1	14	CASSLGLAEGEQFF	TGTGCCAGCAGCTTGGGACTAGCGGAGGGGGAGCAGTTCTTC
NA	TRBV9	NA	TRBJ2-7	15	CASSVGSRVKDEQYF	TGTGCCAGCAGCGTAGGTTCTAGAGTTAAGGACGAGCAGTACTTC
NA	TRBV6-1	NA	TRBJ1-1	13	CASPGGRGTEAFF	TGTGCCAGCCCGGGCGGGAGAGGCACTGAAGCTTTCTTT
few	TRBV7-9	TRBD1	TRBJ2-2	16	CASSSLGQGDTGELFF	TGTGCCAGCAGTTCATTGGGACAGGGAGACACCGGGGAGCTGTTTTTT
NA	TRBV6-1	NA	TRBJ1-5	15	CASSEGYGSNQPQHF	TGTGCCAGCAGTGAAGGCTACGGTAGCAATCAGCCCCAGCATTTT
once	TRBV6-1	NA	TRBJ2-2	15	CASSGVTENTGELFF	TGTGCCAGCAGTGGGGTTACAGAGAACACCGGGGAGCTGTTTTTT
NA	TRBV9	NA	TRBJ1-1	15	CASSVVPGRSTEAFF	TGTGCCAGCAGCGTAGTACCGGGAAGGTCCACTGAAGCTTTCTTT
NA	TRBV9	TRBD1	TRBJ2-1	16	CASSARTYTGDNEQFF	TGTGCCAGCAGCGCTAGAACGTATACAGGGGACAATGAGCAGTTCTTC
NA	TRBV7-2	TRBD2	TRBJ2-7	16	CASSSPGLADSYEQYF	TGTGCCAGCAGCAGTCCGGGACTAGCGGATTCCTACGAGCAGTACTTC
NA	TRBV28	NA	TRBJ1-4	15	CASSLKVRGGEKLFF	TGTGCCAGCAGTTTAAAGGTCAGGGGTGGAGAAAAACTGTTTTTT
few	TRBV19	NA	TRBJ1-5	15	CASSITGLSNQPQHF	TGTGCCAGTAGTATAACGGGACTTAGCAATCAGCCCCAGCATTTT
few	TRBV7-7	NA	TRBJ2-5	17	CASSFLKWFPGSETQYF	TGTGCTAGCAGCTTTTTGAAATGGTTTCCAGGGTCAGAGACCCAGTACTTC
NA	TRBV6-5	TRBD2	TRBJ2-7	15	CASSRLAGGSYEQYF	TGTGCCAGCAGTAGACTAGCGGGAGGGTCCTACGAGCAGTACTTC
NA	TRBV28	NA	TRBJ2-5	13	CASIGGGRETQYF	TGTGCCAGCATAGGGGGGGGTAGGGAGACCCAGTACTTC
NA	TRBV5-1	TRBD1	TRBJ1-1	13	CASDETGRGEAFF	TGCGCCAGCGATGAGACAGGGAGAGGCGAAGCTTTCTTT
few	TRBV4-1	TRBD2	TRBJ2-7	15	CASSLIAGVPYEQYF	TGCGCCAGCAGCCTAATAGCGGGAGTTCCTTACGAGCAGTACTTC
NA	TRBV7-9	NA	TRBJ2-1	15	CSSSLGRSSYNEQFF	TGTTCCAGCAGCTTAGGGAGAAGCTCCTACAATGAGCAGTTCTTC
NA	TRBV7-3	NA	TRBJ1-2	16	CASSLENPRVAYGYTF	TGTGCCAGCAGCTTAGAAAACCCCAGGGTCGCCTATGGCTACACCTTC
few	TRBV27	TRBD2	TRBJ2-3	16	CASSLSPSGITDTQYF	TGTGCCAGCAGTTTATCCCCTAGCGGGATCACAGATACGCAGTATTTT
NA	TRBV5-1	TRBD1	TRBJ1-3	14	CASSPDRSGNTIYF	TGCGCCAGCAGCCCGGACAGGTCTGGAAACACCATATATTTT
NA	TRBV10-2	TRBD2	TRBJ2-3	16	CASSELSGSVPDTQYF	TGCGCCAGCAGTGAGTTAAGCGGGAGTGTTCCAGATACGCAGTATTTT
NA	TRBV10-1	NA	TRBJ2-7	15	CASSPGQGLSYEQYF	TGCGCCAGCAGCCCCGGGCAGGGGCTCTCCTACGAGCAGTACTTC
NA	TRBV7-7	NA	TRBJ2-7	15	CASSPGPGVSHEQYF	TGTGCCAGCAGCCCCGGCCCGGGAGTTTCCCACGAGCAGTACTTC
NA	TRBV5-1	TRBD1	TRBJ2-7	13	CASSPGDRAEQYF	TGCGCCAGCAGCCCCGGGGACAGGGCCGAGCAGTACTTC
once	TRBV4-2	NA	TRBJ2-5	12	CASSQRGETQYF	TGTGCCAGCAGCCAGCGAGGGGAGACCCAGTACTTC
NA	TRBV7-3	TRBD2	TRBJ2-2	17	CASSSFALAGEAGELFF	TGTGCCAGCAGCTCCTTCGCGCTAGCGGGAGAGGCCGGGGAGCTGTTTTTT
NA	TRBV7-3	NA	TRBJ2-1	17	CASSLRGVGSSYNEQFF	TGTGCCAGCAGCTTAAGGGGGGTGGGGAGCTCCTACAATGAGCAGTTCTTC
NA	TRBV7-9	NA	TRBJ2-7	15	CASSHPSSSSYEQYF	TGTGCCAGCAGCCATCCATCTAGTTCGTCCTACGAGCAGTACTTC
NA	TRBV28	NA	TRBJ1-5	15	CASSPLRGSNQPQHF	TGTGCCAGCAGTCCCCTCCGGGGGTCGAATCAGCCCCAGCATTTT
NA	TRBV5-1	TRBD2	TRBJ2-3	15	CATRLAGTSTDTQYF	TGCGCCACACGACTAGCGGGAACCAGCACAGATACGCAGTATTTT
NA	TRBV7-6	TRBD2	TRBJ2-3	15	CASSQLAGEADTQYF	TGTGCCAGCAGCCAACTAGCGGGAGAGGCCGATACGCAGTATTTT
NA	TRBV6-1	TRBD1	TRBJ1-2	14	CASQRTGMSYGYTF	TGTGCCAGCCAAAGGACAGGGATGAGCTATGGCTACACCTTC
NA	TRBV20-1	NA	TRBJ2-7	11	CSARFNYEQYF	TGCAGTGCTAGGTTCAACTACGAGCAGTACTTC
NA	TRBV10-3	TRBD2	TRBJ2-3	12	CAISELASTQYF	TGTGCCATCAGTGAACTAGCGAGTACGCAGTATTTT
few	TRBV7-9	NA	TRBJ1-2	12	CSSSLALDRSHF	TGTTCCAGCAGCTTAGCCCTTGACAGGTCCCACTTC
NA	TRBV9	TRBD1	TRBJ1-1	16	CASSVTSGGLNTEAFF	TGTGCCAGCAGCGTCACGTCAGGGGGCTTGAACACTGAAGCTTTCTTT
NA	TRBV6-1	TRBD1	TRBJ1-5	15	CASSSGTERNQPQHF	TGTGCCAGCAGTTCCGGGACAGAGCGCAATCAGCCCCAGCATTTT